The rows below give T cell receptor beta chains drawn from one sample of a study of OX40 agonist ivuxolimab in advanced cancers. Assay used: immunoSEQ multiplex PCR; TCRdb lists only in-frame clones, some missing. The sample yields some 17,000 clones, roughly 73% seen once. Source: CD4+ or CD8+ T cells sorted from blood, taken in a trial of the OX40 agonist ivuxolimab. All receptors derive from an adult with an advanced solid tumor such as melanoma, head and neck, liver or kidney cancer. CDR3s include the opening cysteine and the closing phenylalanine or tryptophan. Size values are once, few and many counts, or a class for expanded clones, and some rows have none.

>TRBV6-6|TRBJ1-1|.
CASSYMGERATEAFF
>TRBV19|TRBJ1-1|.
CAVRQGANTEAFF
>TRBV6-6|TRBJ1-5|.
CASSRFQSNQPQHF
>TRBV5-4|TRBJ2-7|.
CASSPGLAGLSSYEQYF
>TRBV27|TRBJ2-7|.
CASSFIDTLGEQYF
>TRBV5-1|TRBJ1-1|medium-sized
CASSLVQGFWNTEAFF
>TRBV28|TRBJ2-3|.
CASSPMDLSDTQYF
>TRBV10-1|TRBJ1-1|.
CASSDPAIEAFF
>TRBV5-1|TRBJ2-7|.
CASSLTSSDKSYEQYF
>TRBV25-1|TRBJ2-1|few
CASSVPYEVYNEQFF
>TRBV7-9|TRBJ2-1|few
CASSSLGIAGGSSYNEQFF
>TRBV7-6|TRBJ1-2|.
CASSSTADDYGYTF
>TRBV28|TRBJ1-2|medium-sized
CASSSTSTGQGNYGYTF
>TRBV4-2|TRBJ2-7|few
CASRQTSGSFYEQYF
>TRBV19|TRBJ2-1|few
CASSIEWRESNEQFF
>TRBV5-4|TRBJ1-2|.
CASSLEQDRDGYTF
>TRBV11-2|TRBJ2-5|.
CASSPLAETQYF
>TRBV6-6|TRBJ1-4|.
CASSPRTAGKLFF
>TRBV7-9|TRBJ2-7|.
CASSSAGGPNEQYF
>TRBV29-1|TRBJ1-2|.
CSVEPREKRGYTF
>TRBV6-5|TRBJ2-1|.
CASSYLGDDEQFF
>TRBV7-9|TRBJ2-1|.
CASSPAGLEGRVHNEQFF
>TRBV7-8|TRBJ2-1|once
CASSFGGTYNEQFF
>TRBV5-5|TRBJ2-1|few
CASSLDQVEQFF
>TRBV7-8|TRBJ2-7|.
CASSARTTETYEQYF
>TRBV30|TRBJ1-6|.
CAWSPGQENSPLHF